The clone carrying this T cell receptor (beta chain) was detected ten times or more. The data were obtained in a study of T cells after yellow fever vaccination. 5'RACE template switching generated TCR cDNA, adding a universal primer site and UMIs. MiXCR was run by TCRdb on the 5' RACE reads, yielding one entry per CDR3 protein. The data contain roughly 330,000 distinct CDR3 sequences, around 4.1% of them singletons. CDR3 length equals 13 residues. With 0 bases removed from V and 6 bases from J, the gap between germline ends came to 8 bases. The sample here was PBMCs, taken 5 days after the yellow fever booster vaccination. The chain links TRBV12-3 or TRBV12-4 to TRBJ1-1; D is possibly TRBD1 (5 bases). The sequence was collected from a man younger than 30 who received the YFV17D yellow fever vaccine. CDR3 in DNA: TGTGCCAGCAGTTTAGCGGGGGGGGCTGAAGCTTTCTTT. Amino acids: CASSLAGGAEAFF.